This TCR beta chain was sequenced in a study of T-cell memory formation after mild COVID-19. Study-wide points: The study detected some responding clones in pre-infection memory, suggesting cross-reactive memory joined.

Germline CDR1 LGHNA, CDR2 YSLEER. There are 18 residues in the CDR3. Losses at the gene ends were 2 bases for V and 3 bases for J; bases not matched to a gene: 12. In regard to this clonotype: What it binds is not known.

Via MiXCR, TCRdb re-called the 5' RACE reads, giving one row per CDR3 protein. The repertoire holds 190,000 or so distinct CDR3 sequences, with over 20% as singletons. This receptor was identified in an adult woman who had mild COVID-19 (a few samples of this study predate the infection). Cell type and time point are not known. The specimen sequenced was PBMCs or a T cell subset sorted from them (not recorded which). This rearrangement joins TRBV4-3 to TRBJ2-2; 7 bases agree with TRBD1. CDR3 DNA sequence: TGCGCCAGCAGCCAAATTACCGTAAACAGGGGATACACCGGGGAGCTGTTTTTT. Encoded protein: CASSQITVNRGYTGELFF.